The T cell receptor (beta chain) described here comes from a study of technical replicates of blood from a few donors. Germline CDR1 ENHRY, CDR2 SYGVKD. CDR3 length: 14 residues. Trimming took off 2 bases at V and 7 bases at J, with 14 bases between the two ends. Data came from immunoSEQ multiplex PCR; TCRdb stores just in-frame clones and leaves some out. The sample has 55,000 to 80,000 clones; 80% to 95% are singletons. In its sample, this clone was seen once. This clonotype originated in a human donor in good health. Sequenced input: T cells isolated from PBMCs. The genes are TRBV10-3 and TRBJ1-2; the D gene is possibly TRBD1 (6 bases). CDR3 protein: CAISEKKQGIGYTF. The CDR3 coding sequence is TGTGCCATCAGTGAGAAAAAACAGGGTATTGGCTACACCTTC.